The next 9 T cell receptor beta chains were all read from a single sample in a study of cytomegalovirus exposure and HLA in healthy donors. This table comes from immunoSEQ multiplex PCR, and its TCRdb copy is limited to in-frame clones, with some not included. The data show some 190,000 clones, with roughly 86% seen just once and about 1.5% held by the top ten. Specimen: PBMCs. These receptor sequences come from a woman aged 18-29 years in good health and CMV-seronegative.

The CDR3 sequence: CASSPDSSGANVLTF. As DNA, the CDR3 is TGCGCCAGCAGTCCGGACAGCTCTGGGGCCAACGTCCTGACTTTC. The V and J genes are TRBV10-1 and TRBJ2-6, with a tentative D call TRBD1 (6 bases). This CDR3 region has 15 residues. Germline V gives CDR1 WNHNN, CDR2 SYGVQD (reference sequence). V lost 5 bases, J lost 0 bases, and 8 bases lay in between.

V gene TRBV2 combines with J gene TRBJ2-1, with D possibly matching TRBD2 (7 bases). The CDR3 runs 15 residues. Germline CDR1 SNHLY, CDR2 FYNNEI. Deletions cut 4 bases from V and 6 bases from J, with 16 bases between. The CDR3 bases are TGTGCCAGCAGTGTCACGAGGGGGAGGGGCAATGAGCAGTTCTTC. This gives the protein CASSVTRGRGNEQFF.

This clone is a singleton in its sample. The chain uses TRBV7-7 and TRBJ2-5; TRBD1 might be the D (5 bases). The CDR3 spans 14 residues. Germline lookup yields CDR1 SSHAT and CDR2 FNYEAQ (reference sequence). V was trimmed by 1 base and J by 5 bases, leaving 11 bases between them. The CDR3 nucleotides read TGTGCCAGCAGCTTAGAAGCAGGGTATGAGACCCAGTACTTC. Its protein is CASSLEAGYETQYF.

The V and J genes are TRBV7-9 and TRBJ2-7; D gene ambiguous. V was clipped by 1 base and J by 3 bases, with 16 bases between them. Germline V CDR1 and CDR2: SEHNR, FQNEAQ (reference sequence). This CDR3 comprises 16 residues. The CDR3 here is CASSLGVGSEVYEQYF. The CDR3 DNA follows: TGTGCCAGCAGCTTAGGTGTAGGCTCCGAGGTCTACGAGCAGTACTTC.

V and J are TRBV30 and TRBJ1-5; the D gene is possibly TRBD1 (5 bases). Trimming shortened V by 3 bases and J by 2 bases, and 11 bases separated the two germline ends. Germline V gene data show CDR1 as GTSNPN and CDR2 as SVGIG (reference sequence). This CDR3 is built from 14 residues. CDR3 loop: CAWSQGRGNQPQHF. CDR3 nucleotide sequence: TGTGCCTGGAGCCAGGGTCGTGGCAATCAGCCCCAGCATTTT.

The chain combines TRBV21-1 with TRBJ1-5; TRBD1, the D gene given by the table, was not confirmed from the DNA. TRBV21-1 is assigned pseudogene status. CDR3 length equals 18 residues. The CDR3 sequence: CASSKVSPGIFMGQPQHF. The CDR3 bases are TGTGCCAGCAGCAAAGTTTCTCCAGGGATATTCATGGGTCAGCCCCAGCATTTT.

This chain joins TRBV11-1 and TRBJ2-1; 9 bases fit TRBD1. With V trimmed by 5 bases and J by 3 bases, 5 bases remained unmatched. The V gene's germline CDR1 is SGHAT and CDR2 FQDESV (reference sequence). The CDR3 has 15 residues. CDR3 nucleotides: TGTGCCAGCAGCCCAGGACAGGGGCTCTACAATGAGCAGTTCTTC. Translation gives CASSPGQGLYNEQFF.

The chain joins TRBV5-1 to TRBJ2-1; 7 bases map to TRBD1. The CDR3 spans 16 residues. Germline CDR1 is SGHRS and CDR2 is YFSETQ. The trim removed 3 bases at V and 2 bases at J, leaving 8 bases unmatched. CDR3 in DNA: TGCGCCAGCAGCTCACAGGGGCCACACGCCTACAATGAGCAGTTCTTC. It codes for CASSSQGPHAYNEQFF.

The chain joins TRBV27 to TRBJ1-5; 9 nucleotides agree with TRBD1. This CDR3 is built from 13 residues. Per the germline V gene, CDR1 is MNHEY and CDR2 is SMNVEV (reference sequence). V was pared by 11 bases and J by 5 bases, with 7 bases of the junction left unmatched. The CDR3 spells CASFRTGDQPQHF. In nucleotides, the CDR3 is TGTGCCTCCTTCCGGACAGGGGATCAGCCCCAGCATTTT.